This T cell receptor (beta chain) was sequenced for a study of blood T cell repertoires in COVID-19. On the study more broadly: Sources were T cells, B-cell-depleted T cells, or PBMCs; the material itself was cDNA or gDNA.

CDR1 is MGHRA and CDR2 is YSYEKL in the germline V gene. With V trimmed by 1 base and J by 12 bases, 4 bases remained unmatched. This CDR3 contains 13 residues. This clone was seen more than once but under ten times. Original analysis: Scientists estimated how many nucleated cells there were by amplifying reference gene primers. Here immunoSEQ multiplex PCR was the method, and the copy in TCRdb shows in-frame clones only, minus some. That table furnishes V, J and clone size, whereas the DNA furnished D and trimming. The repertoire holds about 130,000 clones, about 86% seen once, with around 19% in the top ten.

This receptor was obtained from a woman between 50 and 59 years old who had recovered from COVID-19. The V and J genes are TRBV4-1 and TRBJ1-4; 8 bases fit TRBD1. Sequencing was done on a sample of peripheral blood. In nucleotides, the CDR3 is TGCGCCAGCAGCCAAGTGGACAGGGCGGAACTGTTTTTT. Encoded protein: CASSQVDRAELFF.